This T cell receptor beta chain emerged from a study of siplizumab effects on memory and regulatory T cells. The CDR3 runs 12 residues. Trimming took off 1 base at V and 10 bases at J, with 6 bases between the two ends. Germline lookup yields CDR1 SGHNT and CDR2 YYREEE (reference sequence). Produced via immunoSEQ multiplex PCR; TCRdb's table is partial and in-frame only. The sample consists of some 97,000 clones, 75% to 95% of them appearing once. On this clone itself: Its antigen is currently unknown.

Study results and caveats: Treg-derived clones made up an average of around 75% of mappable alloreactive CD4+ clones with siplizumab and roughly 25% in controls. Assignment to unstimulated subsets succeeded for only a minor fraction of the alloreactive clones. Confirmatory evidence of suppressive function in proliferating siplizumab-culture Tregs was not obtained.

The sequence was collected from a human donor in good health. The chain has TRBV5-4 and TRBJ1-6; D uncertain. Sequenced: CD4+ T cells sorted from blood. The CDR3 coding sequence is TGTGCCAGCAGCTTGTTAGAATCACCCCTCCACTTT. Residues: CASSLLESPLHF.